This passage covers 13 T cell receptor beta chains from one sample sequenced in a study of blood T cell repertoires in COVID-19. Produced via immunoSEQ multiplex PCR; TCRdb's table is partial and in-frame only. In the table there are around 240,000 clones, roughly 86% of which are singletons. Specimen: peripheral blood. These receptor sequences come from a woman aged 30 to 39 who had recovered from COVID-19.

J is TRBJ2-5 and V is TRBV5-4, with TRBD1 matching 7 bases. The trim removed 3 bases at V and 2 bases at J, leaving 4 bases unmatched. Germline lookup yields CDR1 SGHNT and CDR2 YYREEE (reference sequence). CDR3 size: 14 residues. CDR3 nucleotides: TGTGCCAGCAGCTCAGGGACAGCACAAGAGACCCAGTACTTC. This sequence encodes CASSSGTAQETQYF.

The chain has TRBV7-8 and TRBJ2-3; tentatively, D is TRBD2 (6 bases). Trimming removed 7 bases at V and 1 base at J, with 27 bases between. Per germline, CDR1 SGHVS and CDR2 FQNEAQ. The CDR3 sequence is 19 residues long. The DNA of the CDR3 is TGTGCCAGCACCCAAGCGGGCAGGGACTTAATCCGGGGCACAGATACGCAGTATTTT. Translation gives CASTQAGRDLIRGTDTQYF.

This rearrangement joins TRBV2 to TRBJ2-6; D possibly corresponds to TRBD2 (5 bases). CDR1 is SNHLY and CDR2 is FYNNEI in the germline V gene. The CDR3 spans 15 residues. The germline V and J ends were trimmed by 6 bases and 1 base, with 10 bases remaining between them. CDR3 sequence: CASRLSGSGANVLTF. The CDR3 DNA sequence: TGTGCCAGCAGGCTCTCGGGGTCTGGGGCCAACGTCCTGACTTTC.

V and J are TRBV7-2 and TRBJ2-7; D unresolved. Germline V CDR1 and CDR2: SGHTA, FQGNSA. V lost 2 bases and J lost 2, with 10 bases in between. The CDR3 sequence is 14 residues long. The CDR3 DNA reads TGTGCCAGCAGCTTAATCCTGCCGGCCTACGAGCAGTACTTC. The encoded protein is CASSLILPAYEQYF. The variable domain in full, completed from reference TRBV7-2 and TRBJ2-7, reads GAGVSQSPSNKVTEKGKDVELRCDPISGHTALYWYRQSLGQGLEFLIYFQGNSAPDKSGLPSDRFSAERTGGSVSTLTIQRTQQEDSAVYLCASSLILPAYEQYFGPGTRLTVT.

V usage is TRBV18 and J usage is TRBJ1-1; 9 bases align to TRBD1. CDR1 and CDR2 from the germline V gene are KGHSH and LQKENI. The CDR3 has 17 residues. J gave up 4 bases and V 3 bases, and 12 bases lay outside the gene matches. The CDR3 sequence: CASSPPGTGKGGTEAFF. CDR3 DNA: TGTGCCAGCTCACCGCCCGGGACAGGGAAGGGGGGCACTGAAGCTTTCTTT.

The rearrangement uses TRBV6-6 and TRBJ1-4, with D maybe TRBD1 (5 bases). The CDR3 covers 14 residues. CDR1 is MNHNY, CDR2 SVGAGI, per germline (reference sequence). V was shortened by 6 bases and J by 7 bases, with 15 bases between the two germline ends. Here the CDR3 DNA reads TGTGCCAGCAGCCCAGGGATGGAGAGTGAAAAACTGTTTTTT. This codes for CASSPGMESEKLFF.

The V and J genes are TRBV6-1 and TRBJ1-1, with D tentatively TRBD1 (6 bases). Trimming pared 1 base from V and 2 bases from J, leaving 14 bases between. The germline V gene has CDR1 MNHNS and CDR2 SASEGT. The CDR3 has 16 residues. The CDR3 spells CASSEGMAGANTEAFF. CDR3 coding DNA: TGTGCCAGCAGTGAAGGTATGGCAGGGGCCAACACTGAAGCTTTCTTT.

V is TRBV4-1 and J is TRBJ1-1; 7 nucleotides agree with TRBD1. J was trimmed by 2 bases and V by 1 base; bases with no gene match: 7. The V gene's germline CDR1 is MGHRA and CDR2 YSYEKL. This CDR3 has 16 amino acids. CDR3 residues: CASSQGHRGHNTEAFF. The CDR3, as DNA: TGCGCCAGCAGCCAAGGCCATAGGGGGCATAACACTGAAGCTTTCTTT.

The J gene is TRBJ1-2, the V gene TRBV4-1, with D hard to call. V dropped 1 base and J dropped 1 base, with 10 bases sitting between them. This CDR3 contains 15 residues. Germline V gene data show CDR1 as MGHRA and CDR2 as YSYEKL. The CDR3 region is CASSQVGGFNYGYTF. In DNA, the CDR3 is TGCGCCAGCAGCCAAGTCGGAGGGTTTAACTATGGCTACACCTTC.

The chain employs TRBV14 and TRBJ2-5; TRBD1 matches 10 bases. This CDR3 comprises 15 residues. In germline, CDR1 is SGHDN, CDR2 FVKESK. Trimming removed 3 bases from V and 2 bases from J; junction bases left unmatched: 3. The CDR3 coding sequence is TGTGCCAGCAGCCAGGGACAGGGGATGCAAGAGACCCAGTACTTC. This translates into CASSQGQGMQETQYF.

In this sample, this clone turned up a few times. The chain is built from TRBV6-1 and TRBJ2-2; 13 bases align to TRBD2. Germline CDR1 and CDR2: MNHNS and SASEGT. The CDR3 length is 16 residues. V gave up 4 bases and J gave up 7 bases; unmatched junction bases: 6. The CDR3: CASSATSGGAYGELFF. The CDR3 DNA is TGTGCCAGCAGTGCAACTAGCGGGGGGGCGTACGGGGAGCTGTTTTTT.

This chain joins TRBV11-2 and TRBJ2-7, with a tentative D call TRBD1 (5 bases). Germline loops: CDR1 SGHAT, CDR2 FQNNGV. The CDR3 loop spans 13 amino acids. V shed 0 bases and J shed 6 bases, with 9 bases lying between them. The CDR3 DNA is TGTGCCAGCAGCTTAGAGGCAGGGCTCGAGCAGTACTTC. It encodes CASSLEAGLEQYF.

This clone was seen more than once but under ten times. This chain connects TRBV7-9 to TRBJ1-3; D unresolved. V was clipped by 1 base and J by 6 bases, with 13 bases between them. The CDR3 spans 15 residues. CDR1 is SEHNR, CDR2 FQNEAQ, per germline (reference sequence). This CDR3 is CASSLDLNGENTIYF. The CDR3 region has the DNA TGTGCCAGCAGCTTAGACCTTAACGGGGAAAACACCATATATTTT.